Listed here are 13 T cell receptor beta chains from one sample, sequenced in a study of cytomegalovirus exposure and HLA in healthy donors. Use of 60 Vbeta and 13 Jbeta primers characterized the PCR. Sequencing used immunoSEQ multiplex PCR; TCRdb keeps in-frame clones, though not all of them. The sample includes 95,000 to 150,000 clones, 15% of them seen just once. Sequenced: PBMCs. The receptors stem from a woman younger than 35 in good health and CMV-seronegative.

This chain joins TRBV4-1 and TRBJ2-7; D uncertain. V lost 1 base to trimming and J lost 2 bases, with 12 bases between them. The CDR3 extends over 15 amino acids. Germline V gives CDR1 MGHRA, CDR2 YSYEKL. The DNA of the CDR3 is TGCGCCAGCAGCCAAGGGGCCAGCTTCCCCTACGAGCAGTACTTC. Protein: CASSQGASFPYEQYF.

This chain links TRBV9 with TRBJ2-2; TRBD2 might be the D (5 bases). The germline gives CDR1 SGDLS, CDR2 YYNGEE. Trimming stripped 3 bases from V and 4 bases from J, with 13 bases between. The CDR3 length is 15 residues. The CDR3 nucleotides read TGTGCCAGCAGCGGAGTCTCACGGGGCACCGGGGAGCTGTTTTTT. Protein: CASSGVSRGTGELFF.

This clone has more than one count but fewer than ten. V and J are TRBV2 and TRBJ2-1, with TRBD2 matching 8 bases. V lost 8 bases to trimming and J lost 6 bases; unmatched junction nucleotides: 6. Germline V lookup: CDR1 SNHLY, CDR2 FYNNEI. This CDR3 contains 13 residues. The CDR3 nucleotides read TGTGCCAGCGCTCAGCGGGAGATCAATGAGCAGTTCTTC. It encodes CASAQREINEQFF.

This clone has at least ten counts. The rearrangement joins TRBV6-1 to TRBJ1-5, with TRBD1 identical over 9 bases. V lost 5 bases, J lost 2 bases, and 1 base stayed unmatched. Per the germline V gene, CDR1 is MNHNS and CDR2 is SASEGT. CDR3 length: 14 residues. CDR3 nucleotide sequence: TGTGCCAGCAGTACAGGGGGCGGCAATCAGCCCCAGCATTTT. Residues: CASSTGGGNQPQHF.

The chain carries TRBV27 and TRBJ2-6, with D possibly matching TRBD2 (5 bases). This CDR3 is built from 16 residues. Germline CDR1 MNHEY, CDR2 SMNVEV (reference sequence). V was shortened by 5 bases and J by 0 bases, with 11 bases between the two germline ends. The CDR3, as DNA: TGTGCCAGCAGTCCGGACTCCCGCTCTGGGGCCAACGTCCTGACTTTC. It translates to CASSPDSRSGANVLTF.

This clone was seen only a few times. The chain is built from TRBV5-7 and TRBJ1-4, with no clear D. TRBV5-7 has ORF status, its function being uncertain. The V and J ends lost 7 bases and 5 bases respectively, with 9 bases between them. The CDR3 length is 12 residues. The CDR3 sequence is CASRTVNEKLFF. The CDR3 DNA follows: TGTGCCAGCCGGACTGTGAATGAAAAACTGTTTTTT.

This sequence joins TRBV28 and TRBJ2-7, with a possible D match to TRBD2 (6 bases). In germline, CDR1 is MDHEN, CDR2 SYDVKM. V lost 5 bases to trimming and J lost 8 bases, with 19 bases between them. CDR3 size: 14 residues. The DNA for the CDR3 is TGTGCCAGCAGTCCGCCGGGACTGATTATCAAGCAGTACTTC. Translated, it gives CASSPPGLIIKQYF.

This clone was observed a few times. The rearrangement uses TRBV6-5 and TRBJ2-1; weak D call: TRBD1 (6 bases). Trimming pared 5 bases from V and 3 bases from J, leaving 11 bases between. CDR1 and CDR2 (germline): MNHEY, SVGAGI. There are 14 residues in the CDR3. CDR3 in amino acids: CASSKGQNYNEQFF. As DNA, the CDR3 is TGTGCCAGCAGTAAGGGACAAAACTACAATGAGCAGTTCTTC.

Comment on this clone: No conserved phenylalanine or tryptophan ends this CDR3, so it is likely a read error. The rearrangement uses TRBV28 and TRBJ1-1, with no clear D. CDR1 and CDR2 from the germline V gene are MDHEN and SYDVKM. This CDR3 is 13 amino acids long. The V end was cut by 1 base, the J end by 8 bases, with 11 bases between. The CDR3 nucleotides read TGTGCCAGCAGTTTATCTCTCGGCAGGGAAGCTTTCTTG. It codes for CASSLSLGREAFL.

The chain is built from TRBV10-3 and TRBJ2-7, with 7 positions matching TRBD1. J was trimmed by 3 bases and V by 5 bases; bases with no gene match: 4. The length of the CDR3 is 13 residues. Germline CDR1 ENHRY, CDR2 SYGVKD. CDR3 region: CAISYDRDYEQYF. In nucleotides, the CDR3 is TGTGCCATCAGTTATGACAGGGACTACGAGCAGTACTTC.

In its sample, this clone was seen a few times. V usage is TRBV19 and J usage is TRBJ2-5; perhaps TRBD1 as D (5 bases). Germline lookup yields CDR1 LNHDA and CDR2 SQIVND (reference sequence). CDR3 length: 13 residues. V was clipped by 7 bases and J by 0 bases, with 9 bases between them. The CDR3 region is CASNRRDQETQYF. The CDR3 bases are TGTGCCAGTAATCGCAGGGACCAAGAGACCCAGTACTTC. The full variable domain, rest sourced from reference TRBV19 and TRBJ2-5, is DGGITQSPKYLFRKEGQNVTLSCEQNLNHDAMYWYRQDPGQGLRLIYYSQIVNDFQKGDIAEGYSVSREKKESFPLTVTSAQKNPTAFYLCASNRRDQETQYFGPGTRLLVL.

The J gene is TRBJ2-7, the V gene TRBV5-1; a possible D gene is TRBD2 (5 bases). V lost 4 bases and J lost 3, with 17 bases in between. CDR1 SGHRS and CDR2 YFSETQ come from the germline V gene. This CDR3 comprises 15 residues. CDR3 nucleotides: TGCGCCAGCAGCCCTCGGGGTGGGCAAGACTACGAGCAGTACTTC. This codes for CASSPRGGQDYEQYF.

The chain links TRBV7-6 to TRBJ1-2; D may be TRBD1 (6 bases). CDR3 size: 15 residues. The germline CDR1 and CDR2 sequences are SGHVS and FNYEAQ. The V end was cut by 5 bases, the J end by 7 bases, with 20 bases between. DNA for the CDR3: TGTGCCAGCAGCCAACGGGGAGGGGGATTGACTGGCTACACCTTC. Translation gives CASSQRGGGLTGYTF.